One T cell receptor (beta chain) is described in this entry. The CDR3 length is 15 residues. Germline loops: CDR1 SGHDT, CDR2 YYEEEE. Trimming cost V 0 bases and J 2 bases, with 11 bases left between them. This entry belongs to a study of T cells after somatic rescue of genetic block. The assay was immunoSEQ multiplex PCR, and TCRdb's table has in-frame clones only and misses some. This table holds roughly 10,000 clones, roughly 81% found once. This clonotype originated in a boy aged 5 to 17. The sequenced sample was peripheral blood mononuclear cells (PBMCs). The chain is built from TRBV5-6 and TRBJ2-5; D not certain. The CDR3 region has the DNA TGTGCCAGCAGCTTGGCGGCCGTTTTTCAAGAGACCCAGTACTTC. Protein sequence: CASSLAAVFQETQYF.